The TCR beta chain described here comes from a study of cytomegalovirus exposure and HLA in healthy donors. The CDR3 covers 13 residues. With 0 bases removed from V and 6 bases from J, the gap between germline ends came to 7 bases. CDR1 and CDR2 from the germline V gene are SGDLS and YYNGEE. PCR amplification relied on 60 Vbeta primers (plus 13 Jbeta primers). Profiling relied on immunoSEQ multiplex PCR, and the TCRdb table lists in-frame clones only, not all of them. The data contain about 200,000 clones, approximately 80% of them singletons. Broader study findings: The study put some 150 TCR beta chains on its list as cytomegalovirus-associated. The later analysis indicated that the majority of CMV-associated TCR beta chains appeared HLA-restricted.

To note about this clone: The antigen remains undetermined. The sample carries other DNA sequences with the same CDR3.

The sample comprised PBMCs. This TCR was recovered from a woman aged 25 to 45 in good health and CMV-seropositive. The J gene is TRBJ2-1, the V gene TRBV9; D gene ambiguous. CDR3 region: CASSVDLLNEQFF. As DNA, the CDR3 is TGTGCCAGCAGCGTAGACCTACTCAATGAGCAGTTCTTC. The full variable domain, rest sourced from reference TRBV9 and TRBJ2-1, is DSGVTQTPKHLITATGQRVTLRCSPRSGDLSVYWYQQSLDQGLQFLIQYYNGEERAKGNILERFSAQQFPDLHSELNLSSLELGDSALYFCASSVDLLNEQFFGPGTRLTVL.